This TCR beta chain appears in the sequencing data of a study of shared clonotypes between healthy human individuals. Study-wide results and caveats: Limited genetic and exposure-history diversity came from having few donors.

A remark on this clone: Its antigen is still unknown.

The table came from immunoSEQ multiplex PCR; TCRdb's copy has only in-frame clones and leaves some out. The repertoire has over 400,000 clones, more than 65% of them found once; the top ten carry roughly 13%. The TCR originated in a woman between 40 and 55 years old in good health. Some clones in this sample may be carry-over from other donors' samples. The material sequenced was PBMCs.

This chain's CDR3 is CAWSGYSNQPQHF. Written as DNA, the CDR3 is TGTGCCTGGAGTGGTTATAGCAATCAGCCCCAGCATTTT. The rearrangement joins TRBV30 to TRBJ1-5, with D uncertain. The CDR3 loop spans 13 amino acids. V was trimmed by 1 base and J by 0 bases, leaving 4 bases between them. Germline assignment: CDR1 GTSNPN and CDR2 SVGIG (reference sequence). Complete variable domain (other parts from reference TRBV30 and TRBJ1-5): SQTIHQWPATLVQPVGSPLSLECTVEGTSNPNLYWYRQAAGRGLQLLFYSVGIGQISSEVPQNLSASRPQDRQFILSSKKLLLSDSGFYLCAWSGYSNQPQHFGDGTRLSIL.